The entry that follows covers one T cell receptor (beta chain) sequence. The target antigen is unknown. This sample is drawn from a study of T cells in localized non-small cell lung cancer. Overall study results and limits: Tumor showed lower T cell clonality than uninvolved adjacent lung, where it was highest. Only one tumor region was sequenced, so heterogeneity remains possible.

Profiling relied on immunoSEQ multiplex PCR, and the TCRdb table lists in-frame clones only, not all of them. The sample records about 18,000 clones, roughly 87% being singletons. Germline CDR1 KGHSH, CDR2 LQKENI. V was trimmed by 3 bases and J by 3 bases, leaving 12 bases between them. The CDR3 contains 15 residues. V is TRBV18 and J is TRBJ2-1; a weak D match, TRBD1 (6 bases). The sequence was obtained from a male donor at least 60 years old with stage I lung adenocarcinoma. The specimen was peripheral blood, collected before any cancer treatment. The CDR3 DNA is TGTGCCAGCTCACCGCTGGGGGCGGACTACAATGAGCAGTTCTTC. This translates into CASSPLGADYNEQFF.